The 7 T cell receptor beta chains below were found in one sample sequenced in a study of shared clonotypes between healthy human individuals. The data were produced by immunoSEQ multiplex PCR, yet TCRdb's version contains in-frame clones alone and is incomplete. The table shows about 1,900,000 clones, with approximately 94% occurring only once. CD45RO-negative, CCR7-positively selected cells formed the naive CD8 fraction, excluding terminally differentiated effector memory CD45RA+ cells. The sequenced sample was naive CD8+ T cells sorted from blood. All receptors come from a man aged 18 to 29 in good health.

This chain uses TRBV7-9 with TRBJ1-3; TRBD1 is a possible D gene (6 bases). V shed 4 bases and J shed 0 bases, with 13 bases lying between them. The CDR3 consists of 16 residues. CDR1 SEHNR and CDR2 FQNEAQ come from the germline V gene (reference sequence). This CDR3 is CASSSKDRSSGNTIYF. CDR3 bases: TGTGCCAGCAGCTCCAAAGACAGGAGCTCTGGAAACACCATATATTTT.

The chain joins TRBV28 to TRBJ2-1, with D uncertain. Germline lookup yields CDR1 MDHEN and CDR2 SYDVKM. The CDR3 runs to 12 residues. Between the trimmed V and J ends, which lost 3 bases and 9 bases, there was a span of 9 bases. CDR3 sequence: CASSLSSLEQFF. The CDR3, as DNA: TGTGCCAGCAGTTTGAGCAGCCTTGAGCAGTTCTTC. The full variable domain, completed using reference TRBV28 and TRBJ2-1, is DVKVTQSSRYLVKRTGEKVFLECVQDMDHENMFWYRQDPGLGLRLIYFSYDVKMKEKGDIPEGYSVSREKKERFSLILESASTNQTSMYLCASSLSSLEQFFGPGTRLTVL.

This clone showed up just once. The chain employs TRBV2 and TRBJ2-1, with a tentative D call TRBD1 (5 bases). Germline V CDR1 and CDR2: SNHLY, FYNNEI. V shed 5 bases and J shed 0 bases, with 14 bases lying between them. This CDR3 contains 16 residues. CDR3 nucleotides: TGTGCCAGCAGTCCACAGGATTACAGCTCCTACAATGAGCAGTTCTTC. This codes for CASSPQDYSSYNEQFF.

CDR3 protein: CASSLGSNNEKLFF. CDR3 sequence (DNA): TGTGCCAGCAGCTTAGGTTCAAATAATGAAAAACTGTTTTTT. The J gene is TRBJ1-4, the V gene TRBV7-6; no definite D call. Germline loops: CDR1 SGHVS, CDR2 FNYEAQ. The CDR3 totals 14 residues. V was cut by 1 base and J by 4 bases, with 7 bases left in between.

The chain employs TRBV5-4 and TRBJ2-3, with 8 bases lining up with TRBD2. This CDR3 comprises 15 residues. Germline V gene lookup returns CDR1 SGHNT and CDR2 YYREEE (reference sequence). J gave up 1 base and V 5 bases, and 6 bases lay outside the gene matches. The CDR3 reads CASSFLAGGTDTQYF. In DNA, the CDR3 is TGTGCCAGCAGTTTTCTAGCGGGTGGCACAGATACGCAGTATTTT.

For this clone: This specimen includes other DNA sequences encoding the same CDR3. This chain joins TRBV5-4 and TRBJ2-2, with 7 bases aligning to TRBD1. Germline values: CDR1 SGHNT, CDR2 YYREEE (reference sequence). The V segment lost 0 bases and the J segment 1 base; nucleotides outside the gene matches: 0. CDR3 size: 15 residues. The CDR3 sequence is CASSLGQGNTGELFF. The CDR3 DNA reads as TGTGCCAGCAGCTTGGGACAGGGGAACACCGGGGAGCTGTTTTTT.

This chain connects TRBV19 to TRBJ2-2; the D is unclear. The CDR3 totals 12 residues. Per germline, CDR1 LNHDA and CDR2 SQIVND (reference sequence). V lost 5 bases and J lost 6, with 7 bases in between. The DNA of the CDR3 is TGTGCCAGTAGTCCAAGCTCCGGGGAGCTGTTTTTT. Amino acid sequence: CASSPSSGELFF.